This T cell receptor beta chain is drawn from a study of blood T cell repertoires in COVID-19. Method: immunoSEQ multiplex PCR; TCRdb's copy keeps in-frame clones and lacks some. The sample holds about 100,000 clones; approximately 90% are singletons and the top ten take 1% to 1.5%. J was trimmed by 1 base and V by 2 bases; bases with no gene match: 5. CDR1 and CDR2 (germline): MDHEN, SYDVKM. This CDR3 is 16 amino acids long. The receptor was derived from a woman in her 30s with acute or convalescent COVID-19. Source material: peripheral blood. V and J are TRBV28 and TRBJ2-3; 8 bases are a match to TRBD2. For the CDR3, the DNA is TGTGCCAGCAGTTTAGCGGGGGGCGGGGGCACAGATACGCAGTATTTT. Translation: CASSLAGGGGTDTQYF.